The 11 T cell receptor beta chains listed next were all sequenced from one sample in a study of cytomegalovirus exposure and HLA in healthy donors. A multiplex PCR was run with 60 Vbeta primers and 13 Jbeta primers. Method: immunoSEQ multiplex PCR; TCRdb's copy keeps in-frame clones and lacks some. The sample has some 150,000 clones, roughly 79% seen once; the top ten hold over 1.3%. Material: PBMCs. The receptors stem from a woman in her thirties or forties in good health and CMV-seronegative.

This chain's CDR3 is CASHGQFYEQYF. In DNA, the CDR3 is TGTGCCAGCCATGGACAGTTCTACGAGCAGTACTTC. This chain joins TRBV6-5 and TRBJ2-7; a weak D match, TRBD1 (6 bases). This CDR3 region has 12 residues. Germline loops: CDR1 MNHEY, CDR2 SVGAGI. The V end lost 8 bases, the J end lost 3 bases, and 11 bases lay between the germline ends.

The V call is TRBV27, the J call TRBJ1-2, with 8 nucleotides matching TRBD1. CDR1 MNHEY and CDR2 SMNVEV come from the germline V gene (reference sequence). V shed 5 bases and J 4 bases; nucleotides not matched to a gene: 3. The CDR3 has 13 amino acids. The CDR3 loop reads CASSLTGVYGYTF. The CDR3 nucleotides read TGTGCCAGCAGTCTGACAGGGGTCTATGGCTACACCTTC.

This clone was detected a few times. The V call is TRBV28, the J call TRBJ1-4; possible D gene TRBD1, 6 bases. Per germline, CDR1 MDHEN and CDR2 SYDVKM. This CDR3 has 13 residues. V was cut by 8 bases and J by 8 bases, with 15 bases left in between. The CDR3 bases are TGTGCCAGCGGGTACGGGGGGCAAGAAAAACTGTTTTTT. It is translated as CASGYGGQEKLFF.

This chain links TRBV20-1 with TRBJ1-3; no clear D. The CDR3 totals 11 residues. The germline V and J ends were trimmed by 2 bases and 3 bases, with 2 bases remaining between them. In germline, CDR1 is DFQATT, CDR2 SNEGSKA (reference sequence). The CDR3, as DNA: TGCAGTGCTAGACATGGAAACACCATATATTTT. It translates to CSARHGNTIYF.

This chain links TRBV6-1 with TRBJ2-3; 8 nucleotides agree with TRBD1. The CDR3 runs to 15 residues. With V trimmed by 5 bases and J by 4 bases, 8 bases remained unmatched. CDR1 is MNHNS and CDR2 is SASEGT in the germline V gene. This chain's CDR3 is CASSRQGTNPDTQYF. CDR3 DNA sequence: TGTGCCAGCAGTAGACAGGGGACCAACCCAGATACGCAGTATTTT.

The chain recombines TRBV14 with TRBJ1-2, with D tentatively TRBD1 (5 bases). Germline V gene lookup returns CDR1 SGHDN and CDR2 FVKESK. Trimming pared 4 bases from V and 3 bases from J, leaving 9 bases between. The CDR3 spans 13 residues. The CDR3 region is CASSRSTDYGYTF. Here the CDR3 DNA reads TGTGCCAGCAGCCGGTCGACAGACTATGGCTACACCTTC.

The chain uses TRBV7-6 and TRBJ1-5; D is unresolved. The CDR3 totals 13 residues. Trimming left V 5 bases short and J 2 bases short, with 7 bases between. Germline values: CDR1 SGHVS, CDR2 FNYEAQ. In nucleotides, the CDR3 is TGTGCCAGCAGCCCCCCGGGCAATCAGCCCCAGCATTTT. This sequence encodes CASSPPGNQPQHF.

This clone appeared a single time. The chain has TRBV27 and TRBJ1-2; D is unresolved. Germline lookup yields CDR1 MNHEY and CDR2 SMNVEV (reference sequence). The CDR3 sequence is 14 residues long. V lost 5 bases to trimming and J lost 5 bases, with 15 bases between them. The DNA of the CDR3 is TGTGCCAGCAGTCGCCGCGCAGGCGGGTATGGCTACACCTTC. It specifies CASSRRAGGYGYTF.

This clone was found a few times. V is TRBV6-1 and J is TRBJ2-2; 8 nucleotides agree with TRBD1. CDR1 and CDR2 (germline): MNHNS, SASEGT. J was trimmed by 6 bases and V by 7 bases; bases with no gene match: 7. This CDR3 has 14 residues. CDR3 sequence (DNA): TGTGCCAGCACCCAAGCGACAGGGGCCGGGGAGCTGTTTTTT. It encodes CASTQATGAGELFF.

In this sample, this clone turned up once. This sequence joins TRBV10-3 and TRBJ1-2; TRBD1 aligns across 12 bases. J lost 0 bases, V lost 4 bases, and 15 bases had no gene match. The CDR3 totals 20 residues. Germline CDR1 ENHRY, CDR2 SYGVKD. CDR3 nucleotide sequence: TGTGCCATCAGTGGGTTAACCTGGGACAGGGGGCAAGGGGCTAACTATGGCTACACCTTC. It yields the protein CAISGLTWDRGQGANYGYTF.

V and J are TRBV27 and TRBJ1-1, with D possibly matching TRBD1 (6 bases). CDR1 is MNHEY, CDR2 SMNVEV, per germline (reference sequence). The CDR3 runs to 16 residues. The ends were cut back, 0 bases at V and 5 bases at J, with 16 bases in the middle. The CDR3: CASSLSLSGVGTEAFF. DNA for the CDR3: TGTGCCAGCAGTTTATCGCTTTCAGGGGTTGGGACTGAAGCTTTCTTT.